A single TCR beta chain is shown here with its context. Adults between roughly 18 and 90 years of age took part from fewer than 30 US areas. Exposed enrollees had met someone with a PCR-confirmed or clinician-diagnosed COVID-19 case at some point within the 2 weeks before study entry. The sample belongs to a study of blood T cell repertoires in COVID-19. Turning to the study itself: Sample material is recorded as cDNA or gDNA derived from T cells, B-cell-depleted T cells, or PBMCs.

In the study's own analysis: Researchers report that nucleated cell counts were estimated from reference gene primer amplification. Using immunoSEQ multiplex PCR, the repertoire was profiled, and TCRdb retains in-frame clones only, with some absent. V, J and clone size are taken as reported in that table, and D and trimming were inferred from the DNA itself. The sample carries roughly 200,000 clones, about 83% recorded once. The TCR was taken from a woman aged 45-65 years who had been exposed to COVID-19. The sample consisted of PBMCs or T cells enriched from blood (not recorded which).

The CDR3 spells CASSFVNPGQGAYEQYF. The CDR3 nucleotides are TGCGCCAGCAGCTTCGTTAACCCGGGACAGGGGGCCTACGAGCAGTACTTC. V gene TRBV5-1 combines with J gene TRBJ2-7; 11 bases map to TRBD1. There are 17 residues in the CDR3. Germline V CDR1 and CDR2: SGHRS, YFSETQ. V shed 2 bases and J 2 bases; nucleotides not matched to a gene: 9. Complete variable domain (other parts from reference TRBV5-1 and TRBJ2-7): KAGVTQTPRYLIKTRGQQVTLSCSPISGHRSVSWYQQTPGQGLQFLFEYFSETQRNKGNFPGRFSGRQFSNSRSEMNVSTLELGDSALYLCASSFVNPGQGAYEQYFGPGTRLTVT.